Reported below is one T cell receptor (beta chain). What it binds is unknown. This sample stems from a study of blood T cells in healthy people across ages. Study information: For every two T cells, template switching captured about one barcoded beta molecule.

CDR3 length: 18 amino acids. Trimming took off 5 bases at V and 2 bases at J, with 24 bases between the two ends. CDR1 is SGDLS, CDR2 YYNGEE, per germline. The second PCR ran about 6 to 12 cycles with a sample-barcoded 5' primer and J-beta primers. One entry per CDR3 protein results from TCRdb running MiXCR on the 5' RACE reads. This table has around 1.5 million distinct CDR3 sequences, 30% to 40% appearing once. Whole-study findings and limits: Estimated diversity across one million T cells was deemed an underestimate.

Sequencing used blood. The chain links TRBV9 to TRBJ2-3; perhaps D is TRBD1 or TRBD2 (5 bases each). The sequence was obtained from a woman in her thirties in good health. The CDR3 reads CASRRKGRRTTLTDTQYF. DNA for the CDR3: TGTGCCAGCAGAAGAAAGGGACGACGTACCACCCTCACAGATACGCAGTATTTT.